Below, one T cell receptor (beta chain) is given with its context. Its antigen is unidentified. Trimming took off 1 base at V and 4 bases at J, with 16 bases between the two ends. This CDR3 contains 17 residues. CDR1 and CDR2 (germline): SGHVS, FQNEAQ. The data stem from a study of CD8+ T cells in alopecia areata. Study-level findings and limits: Numerous expanded lesional clones remained in scalp and blood during tofacitinib.

RNA was extracted and reverse transcribed into cDNA as the sequencing template. Libraries were prepared by immunoSEQ multiplex PCR; TCRdb keeps only in-frame clonotypes and omits some of them. The sample has roughly 190,000 clones, 45% to 75% seen once; the top ten hold approximately 3.5%. Regarding treatment: oral pan-JAK inhibitor, 5-10 mg twice daily. Lesional scalp tissue (obtained by punch biopsy) and peripheral blood were collected from alopecia areata patients. The sample was CD4+ T cells sorted from blood, taken at week 4, from a patient treated with tofacitinib. The chain recombines TRBV7-8 with TRBJ1-4; perhaps TRBD1 as D (6 bases). This clonotype was sampled from a human donor with alopecia areata. The CDR3 region is CASSLGSGTQFNEKLFF. The CDR3 nucleotides read TGTGCCAGCAGCTTAGGTTCAGGGACACAATTTAATGAAAAACTGTTTTTT.